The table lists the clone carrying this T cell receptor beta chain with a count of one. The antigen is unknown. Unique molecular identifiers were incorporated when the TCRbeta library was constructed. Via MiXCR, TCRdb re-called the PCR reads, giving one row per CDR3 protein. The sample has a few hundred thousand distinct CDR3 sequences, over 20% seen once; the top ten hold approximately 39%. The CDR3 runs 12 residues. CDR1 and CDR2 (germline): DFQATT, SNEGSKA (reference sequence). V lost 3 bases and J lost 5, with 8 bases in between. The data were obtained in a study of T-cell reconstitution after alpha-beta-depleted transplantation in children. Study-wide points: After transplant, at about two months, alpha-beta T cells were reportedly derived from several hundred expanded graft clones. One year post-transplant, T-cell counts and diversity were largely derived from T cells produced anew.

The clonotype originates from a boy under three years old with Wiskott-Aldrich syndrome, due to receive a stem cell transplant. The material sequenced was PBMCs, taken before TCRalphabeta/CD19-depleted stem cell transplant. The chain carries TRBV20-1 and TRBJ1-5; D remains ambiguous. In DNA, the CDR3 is TGCAGTGCTAGCGACTCAGATCAGCCCCAGCATTTT. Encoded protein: CSASDSDQPQHF.